The 24 T cell receptor beta chains below all came from one sample that was sequenced in a study of T cells in Graves' hyperthyroidism and ophthalmopathy. TCR beta CDR3 region amplification was performed from RNA transcripts. The TCR CDR3 was amplified in a first-round RT-PCR using the HTBI primer set. TCRdb re-analysed the multiplex PCR reads in MiXCR, keeping a single row per CDR3 protein. This sample has approximately 510,000 distinct CDR3 sequences; around 21% occur once, and the top ten carry less than 30%. The sequenced sample was blood. These receptors all stem from a young man with Graves' hyperthyroidism.

J is TRBJ1-1 and V is TRBV18; D is unresolved. CDR3 length: 13 residues. Germline V CDR1 and CDR2: KGHSH, LQKENI. Deletions cut 2 bases from V and 3 bases from J, with 7 bases between. The CDR3 loop is CASSPGIDTEAFF. The CDR3 coding sequence is TGTGCCAGCTCACCAGGCATAGACACTGAAGCTTTCTTT.

This clonotype was observed many times. The J gene is TRBJ2-5, the V gene TRBV12-3 or TRBV12-4; D uncertain. This CDR3 has 15 residues. Trimming removed 3 bases at V and 0 bases at J, with 11 bases between. This CDR3 reads CASSFDWMDQETQYF. The CDR3 DNA sequence: TGTGCCAGCAGTTTTGACTGGATGGACCAAGAGACCCAGTACTTC.

This clonotype turned up a few times. The rearrangement links TRBV20-1 to TRBJ1-5; tentative D call: TRBD1 (5 bases). The CDR3 loop spans 16 amino acids. Germline V CDR1 and CDR2: DFQATT, SNEGSKA (reference sequence). V was shortened by 1 base and J by 2 bases, with 15 bases between the two germline ends. CDR3 nucleotides: TGCAGTGCTAGAGTCCCATGGGGCGTGGGCAATCAGCCCCAGCATTTT. Amino acids: CSARVPWGVGNQPQHF.

The CDR3 reads CASSIVGGRPTDTQYF. CDR3 in DNA: TGTGCCAGTAGTATAGTGGGGGGACGGCCCACAGATACGCAGTATTTT. The chain couples TRBV19 to TRBJ2-3; a possible D gene is TRBD2 (6 bases). This CDR3 has 16 residues. The V and J ends lost 1 base and 2 bases respectively, with 13 bases between them. Germline V CDR1 and CDR2: LNHDA, SQIVND (reference sequence). Combining the CDR3 with reference TRBV19 and TRBJ2-3 gives the whole variable domain DGGITQSPKYLFRKEGQNVTLSCEQNLNHDAMYWYRQDPGQGLRLIYYSQIVNDFQKGDIAEGYSVSREKKESFPLTVTSAQKNPTAFYLCASSIVGGRPTDTQYFGPGTRLTVL.

CDR3 protein: CASSLRDRGRSGYTF. In DNA form, the CDR3 reads TGTGCCAGCTCACTAAGGGACAGGGGGCGAAGTGGCTACACCTTC. The chain employs TRBV18 and TRBJ1-2; 12 nucleotides align to TRBD1. This CDR3 spans 15 amino acids. CDR1 and CDR2 (germline): KGHSH, LQKENI. J lost 7 bases, V lost 4 bases, and 7 bases had no gene match. The variable domain in full, with the rest retrieved from reference TRBV18 and TRBJ1-2, is NAGVMQNPRHLVRRRGQEARLRCSPMKGHSHVYWYRQLPEEGLKFMVYLQKENIIDESGMPKERFSAEFPKEGPSILRIQQVVRGDSAAYFCASSLRDRGRSGYTFGSGTRLTVV.

The CDR3 DNA sequence: TGTGCTAGTGGTACGCCGCCAGACAACCGGTTCACCCAGTACTTC. It encodes CASGTPPDNRFTQYF. The rearrangement links TRBV12-5 to TRBJ2-5, with D unclear. Looked up from germline, CDR1 is LGHNT and CDR2 is FRNRAP. The CDR3 has 15 amino acids. V lost 5 bases and J 8 bases, leaving 21 bases between the germline ends.

The chain recombines TRBV5-1 with TRBJ1-1; unclear D gene. Between the trimmed V and J ends, which lost 0 bases and 3 bases, there was a span of 9 bases. The CDR3 length is 14 residues. The germline V gene encodes CDR1 SGHRS and CDR2 YFSETQ. The CDR3 is CASSLDHTYTEAFF. CDR3 nucleotide sequence: TGCGCCAGCAGCTTGGACCACACCTACACTGAAGCTTTCTTT.

This clonotype was seen repeatedly, ten times or more. V is TRBV27 and J is TRBJ1-2, with a possible D match to TRBD1 (6 bases). The germline V gene has CDR1 MNHEY and CDR2 SMNVEV (reference sequence). The V end lost 5 bases, the J end lost 0 bases, and 10 bases lay between the germline ends. CDR3 length equals 14 residues. DNA of the CDR3: TGTGCCAGCAGTCCGACAGGAGCTAACTATGGCTACACCTTC. Its protein product is CASSPTGANYGYTF.

This clonotype has ten or more counts. The chain recombines TRBV20-1 with TRBJ2-7, with 8 bases identical to TRBD1. In germline, CDR1 is DFQATT, CDR2 SNEGSKA (reference sequence). The CDR3 totals 15 residues. V gave up 2 bases and J gave up 3 bases; unmatched junction bases: 9. CDR3 sequence: CSARPIQGGIYEQYF. CDR3 nucleotides: TGCAGTGCTAGACCCATACAGGGGGGAATCTACGAGCAGTACTTC.

This clonotype has a count of ten or more. The chain uses TRBV28 and TRBJ2-7; 9 bases are shared with TRBD2. The CDR3 has 15 amino acids. Trimming cost V 6 bases and J 2 bases; bases outside gene matches: 8. Per germline, CDR1 MDHEN and CDR2 SYDVKM. CDR3 amino acids: CASSRAGGHPYEQYF. The DNA for the CDR3 is TGTGCCAGCAGCCGAGCGGGGGGCCACCCCTACGAGCAGTACTTC.

This clonotype has at least ten counts. The rearrangement links TRBV20-1 to TRBJ2-2; 7 bases are a match to TRBD1. The CDR3 covers 13 residues. CDR1 and CDR2 (germline): DFQATT, SNEGSKA (reference sequence). V was clipped by 1 base and J by 6 bases; unmatched bases: 2. The CDR3 loop is CSARGQGAGELFF. CDR3 nucleotides: TGCAGTGCTAGAGGGCAGGGGGCCGGGGAGCTGTTTTTT.

This clonotype was found many times. This chain links TRBV30 with TRBJ1-2, with D unresolved. CDR1 is GTSNPN, CDR2 SVGIG, per germline (reference sequence). The CDR3 contains 10 residues. V shed 3 bases and J shed 7 bases, with 6 bases lying between them. CDR3 sequence: CAWRAGGYTF. The CDR3 region has the DNA TGTGCCTGGAGGGCAGGTGGCTACACCTTC. Filled out from reference TRBV30 and TRBJ1-2, the complete variable domain reads SQTIHQWPATLVQPVGSPLSLECTVEGTSNPNLYWYRQAAGRGLQLLFYSVGIGQISSEVPQNLSASRPQDRQFILSSKKLLLSDSGFYLCAWRAGGYTFGSGTRLTVV.

This clonotype has at least ten counts. CDR3 nucleotides: TGTGCCAGCAGTTCCTACAGGGGGCCTAACACTGAAGCTTTCTTT. It specifies CASSSYRGPNTEAFF. The chain recombines TRBV28 with TRBJ1-1; 9 positions match TRBD1. V trimming: 4 bases; J trimming: 2 bases; junction bases outside the gene matches: 5. CDR1 MDHEN and CDR2 SYDVKM come from the germline V gene. The CDR3 totals 15 residues.

This clonotype was counted at least ten times. The V and J genes are TRBV27 and TRBJ1-2; TRBD1 might be the D (6 bases). The germline V and J ends were trimmed by 0 bases and 5 bases, with 16 bases remaining between them. The CDR3 runs to 16 residues. Germline CDR1 and CDR2: MNHEY and SMNVEV (reference sequence). DNA for the CDR3: TGTGCCAGCAGTTTATCTCCCGGGACACCCCTGTATGGCTACACCTTC. Translating it yields CASSLSPGTPLYGYTF.

This clonotype was seen at least ten times. J is TRBJ1-2 and V is TRBV29-1; the D is unclear. The V gene's germline CDR1 is SQVTM and CDR2 ANQGSEA. Trimming stripped 6 bases from V and 5 bases from J, with 13 bases between. The CDR3 is 12 residues long. The CDR3 is CSVGLGSYGYTF. DNA for the CDR3: TGCAGCGTCGGGTTGGGGAGTTATGGCTACACCTTC.

The table lists this clonotype with many counts. CDR3 in amino acids: CASTPPGSSYEQYF. In DNA form, the CDR3 reads TGTGCCAGCACCCCCCCCGGCAGCTCCTACGAGCAGTACTTC. J is TRBJ2-7 and V is TRBV7-9; no clear D. Per germline, CDR1 SEHNR and CDR2 FQNEAQ (reference sequence). Trimming left V 7 bases short and J 0 bases short, with 13 bases between. This CDR3 is built from 14 residues.

The chain joins TRBV6-1 to TRBJ1-2; TRBD1 might be the D (6 bases). The V gene lost 5 bases and the J gene lost 6 bases, with 16 bases spanning the gap. Per the germline V gene, CDR1 is MNHNS and CDR2 is SASEGT. This CDR3 contains 14 residues. CDR3 sequence: CASSTGQDHDGYTF. In nucleotides, the CDR3 is TGTGCCAGCAGTACGGGACAAGATCACGATGGCTACACCTTC.

V usage is TRBV11-1 and J usage is TRBJ2-6; TRBD2 agrees at 9 bases. The CDR3 consists of 17 residues. The V and J ends lost 5 bases and 1 base, in that order; junction bases with no gene match: 6. In germline, CDR1 is SGHAT, CDR2 FQDESV (reference sequence). For the CDR3, the DNA is TGTGCCAGCAGCGGGACTAGCCGTCGGTCTGGGGCCAACGTCCTGACTTTC. As protein: CASSGTSRRSGANVLTF.

This chain joins TRBV6-2 or TRBV6-3 and TRBJ2-7; possibly TRBD1 for D (6 bases). CDR1 MNHEY and CDR2 SVGEGT come from the germline V gene. The CDR3 consists of 14 residues. V was shortened by 0 bases and J by 2 bases, with 8 bases between the two germline ends. DNA of the CDR3: TGTGCCAGCAGTTACTCATACAGGGCCTACGAGCAGTACTTC. Its protein product is CASSYSYRAYEQYF.

In its sample, this clonotype was seen many times. The chain carries TRBV27 and TRBJ1-2; D is perhaps TRBD1 (5 bases). The CDR3 is 15 residues long. Germline loops: CDR1 MNHEY, CDR2 SMNVEV (reference sequence). V shed 3 bases and J shed 4 bases, with 15 bases lying between them. CDR3 sequence reads: CASSFSRGTSYGYTF. DNA for the CDR3: TGTGCCAGCAGTTTCTCGAGGGGTACGTCCTATGGCTACACCTTC.

This clonotype appeared a few times. Just one base apart from a much larger clone, this may be a read error. This chain joins TRBV19 and TRBJ1-5, with D tentatively TRBD1 (5 bases). The CDR3 loop spans 14 amino acids. V was shortened by 8 bases and J by 7 bases, with 18 bases between the two germline ends. Germline CDR1 LNHDA, CDR2 SQIVND (reference sequence). The CDR3 loop reads CASGLSLRVQPQHF. CDR3 DNA: TGTGCCAGTGGTCTCTCCCTCAGGGTCCAGCCCCAGCATTTT.

This clonotype was recorded many times. The rearrangement joins TRBV6-5 to TRBJ2-7, with 7 bases that match TRBD2. Germline lookup yields CDR1 MNHEY and CDR2 SVGAGI. The CDR3 is 15 residues long. V was pared by 0 bases and J by 5 bases, with 7 bases of the junction left unmatched. The CDR3 DNA is TGTGCCAGCAGTTACTCGAACGGGGGGACGAACGAGCAGTACTTC. Translating it yields CASSYSNGGTNEQYF.

J is TRBJ2-5 and V is TRBV4-1, with D perhaps TRBD2 (6 bases). This CDR3 is built from 15 residues. Trimming removed 7 bases from V and 4 bases from J, with 19 bases in between. Germline values: CDR1 MGHRA, CDR2 YSYEKL. The CDR3 DNA reads as TGCGCCAGCACTCTCCGGGGGTTTCTTGGAGAGACCCAGTACTTC. It yields the protein CASTLRGFLGETQYF.

The rearrangement uses TRBV30 and TRBJ2-5; D is perhaps TRBD2 (6 bases). CDR1 and CDR2 (germline): GTSNPN, SVGIG (reference sequence). V was pared by 3 bases and J by 4 bases, with 6 bases between. The CDR3 loop spans 11 amino acids. The CDR3 nucleotides read TGTGCCTGGAGACTAGCAGAGACCCAGTACTTC. Its protein is CAWRLAETQYF. Full variable domain (outside the CDR3, taken from reference TRBV30 and TRBJ2-5): SQTIHQWPATLVQPVGSPLSLECTVEGTSNPNLYWYRQAAGRGLQLLFYSVGIGQISSEVPQNLSASRPQDRQFILSSKKLLLSDSGFYLCAWRLAETQYFGPGTRLLVL.